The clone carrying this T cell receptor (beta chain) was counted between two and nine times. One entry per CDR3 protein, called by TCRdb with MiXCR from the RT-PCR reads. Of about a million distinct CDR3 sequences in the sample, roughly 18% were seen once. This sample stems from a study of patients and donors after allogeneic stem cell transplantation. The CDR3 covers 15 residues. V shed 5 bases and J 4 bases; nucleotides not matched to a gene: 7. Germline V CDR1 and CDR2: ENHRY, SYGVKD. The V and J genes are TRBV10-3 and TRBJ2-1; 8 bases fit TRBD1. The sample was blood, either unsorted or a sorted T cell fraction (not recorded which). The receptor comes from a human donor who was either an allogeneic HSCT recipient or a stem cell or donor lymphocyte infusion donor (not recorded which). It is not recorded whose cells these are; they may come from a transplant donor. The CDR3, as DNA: TGTGCCATCAGTTACCTCGGGACAGGTTACAATGAGCAGTTCTTC. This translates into CAISYLGTGYNEQFF.